Included here is one T cell receptor beta chain sequence, with context. Antigen specificity is unknown. Genomic DNA acted as the template from which TCR beta VDJ combination and CDR3 sequence profiling were carried out. TCRdb re-derived calls from the reads in MiXCR, one entry per CDR3 protein. The sample holds some 200,000 distinct CDR3 sequences; 61% are singletons and the top ten take about 29%. Germline CDR1 is SGDLS and CDR2 is YYNGEE. The V gene lost 4 bases and the J gene lost 10 bases, with 18 bases spanning the gap. This CDR3 spans 15 amino acids. This sample is drawn from a study of CD8+CD57+ T cells in acquired aplastic anemia. Across the study: On average, sorted CD4+ and CD8+ cells gave roughly 3 ug of DNA. Healthy CD8+ samples averaged roughly 12 million reads. Study-wide results and caveats: Some 30 shared CD8+ CDR3s appeared highly expressed within patients' immunodominant clones.

The sequence was obtained from a human donor in good health. The chain is built from TRBV9 and TRBJ1-6, with D uncertain. The sequencing sample was made of sorted CD4+, CD8+, or CD8+CD57+ T cells (not recorded which) from PBMCs. The CDR3, as DNA: TGTGCCAGCAGCCAAGCGGCGGCAGTGGGGTCACCCCTCCACTTT. Protein product: CASSQAAAVGSPLHF.